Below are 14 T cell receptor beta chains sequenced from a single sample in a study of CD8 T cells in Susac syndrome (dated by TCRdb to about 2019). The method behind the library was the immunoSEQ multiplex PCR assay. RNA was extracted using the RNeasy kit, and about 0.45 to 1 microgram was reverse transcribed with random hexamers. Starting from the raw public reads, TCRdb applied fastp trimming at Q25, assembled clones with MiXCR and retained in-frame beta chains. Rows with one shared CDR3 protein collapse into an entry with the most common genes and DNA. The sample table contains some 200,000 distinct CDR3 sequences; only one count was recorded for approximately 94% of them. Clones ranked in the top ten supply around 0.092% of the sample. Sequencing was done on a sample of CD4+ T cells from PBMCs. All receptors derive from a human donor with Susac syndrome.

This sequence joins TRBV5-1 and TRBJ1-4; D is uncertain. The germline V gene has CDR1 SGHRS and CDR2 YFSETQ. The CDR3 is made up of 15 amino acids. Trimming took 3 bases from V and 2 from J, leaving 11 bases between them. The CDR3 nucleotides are TGCGCCAGCAGCTGGGATCACCGGACTAATGAAAAACTGTTTTTT. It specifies CASSWDHRTNEKLFF.

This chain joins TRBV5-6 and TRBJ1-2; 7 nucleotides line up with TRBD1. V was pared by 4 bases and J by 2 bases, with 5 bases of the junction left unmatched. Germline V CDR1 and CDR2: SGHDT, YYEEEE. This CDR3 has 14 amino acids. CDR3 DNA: TGTGCCAGCAGCCAGGACAGGACGAACTATGGCTACACCTTC. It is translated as CASSQDRTNYGYTF.

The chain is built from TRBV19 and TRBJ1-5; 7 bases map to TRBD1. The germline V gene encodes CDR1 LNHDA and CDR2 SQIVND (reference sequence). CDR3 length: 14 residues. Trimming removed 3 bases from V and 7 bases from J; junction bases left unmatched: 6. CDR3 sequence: CASSMRTGSQPQHF. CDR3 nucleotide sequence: TGTGCCAGTAGTATGCGGACAGGCAGCCAGCCCCAGCATTTT.

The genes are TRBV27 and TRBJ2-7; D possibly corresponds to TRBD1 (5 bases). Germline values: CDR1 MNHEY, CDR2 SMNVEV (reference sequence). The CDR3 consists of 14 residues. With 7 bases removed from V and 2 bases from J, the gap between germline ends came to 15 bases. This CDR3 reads CASTPLGVPYEQYF. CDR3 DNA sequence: TGTGCCAGCACCCCTCTAGGGGTGCCCTACGAGCAGTACTTC.

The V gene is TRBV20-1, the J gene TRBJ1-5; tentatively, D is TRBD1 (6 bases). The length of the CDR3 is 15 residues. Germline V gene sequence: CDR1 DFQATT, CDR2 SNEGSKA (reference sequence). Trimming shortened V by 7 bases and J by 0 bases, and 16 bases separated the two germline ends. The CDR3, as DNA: TGCAGTGTTACCGGACAGACGTATAGCAATCAGCCCCAGCATTTT. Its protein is CSVTGQTYSNQPQHF.

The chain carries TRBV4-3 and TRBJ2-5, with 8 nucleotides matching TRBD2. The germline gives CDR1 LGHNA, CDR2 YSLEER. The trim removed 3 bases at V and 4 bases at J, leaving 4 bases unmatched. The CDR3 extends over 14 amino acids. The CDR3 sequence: CASSQGLVGETQYF. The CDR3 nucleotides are TGCGCCAGCAGCCAGGGACTAGTTGGAGAGACCCAGTACTTC.

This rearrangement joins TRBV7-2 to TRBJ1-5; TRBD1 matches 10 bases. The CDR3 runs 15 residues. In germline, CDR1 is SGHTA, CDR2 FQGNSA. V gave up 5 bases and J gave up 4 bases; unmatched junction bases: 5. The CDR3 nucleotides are TGTGCCAGCAGCCAGGACAGGGGGTATAATCAGCCCCAGCATTTT. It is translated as CASSQDRGYNQPQHF.

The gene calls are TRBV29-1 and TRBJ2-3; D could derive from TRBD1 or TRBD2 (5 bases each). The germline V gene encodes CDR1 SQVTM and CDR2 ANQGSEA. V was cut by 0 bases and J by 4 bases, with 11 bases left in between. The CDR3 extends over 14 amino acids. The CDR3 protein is CSVEDDRDADTQYF. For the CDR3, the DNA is TGCAGCGTTGAAGACGATAGGGACGCAGATACGCAGTATTTT.

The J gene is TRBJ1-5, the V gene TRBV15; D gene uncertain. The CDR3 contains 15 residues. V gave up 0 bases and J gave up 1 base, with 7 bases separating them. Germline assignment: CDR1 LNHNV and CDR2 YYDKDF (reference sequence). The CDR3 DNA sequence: TGTGCCACCAGCAGAGAGGTCACGAGCAATCAGCCCCAGCATTTT. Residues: CATSREVTSNQPQHF. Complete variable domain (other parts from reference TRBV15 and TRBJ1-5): DAMVIQNPRYQVTQFGKPVTLSCSQTLNHNVMYWYQQKSSQAPKLLFHYYDKDFNNEADTPDNFQSRRPNTSFCFLDIRSPGLGDTAMYLCATSREVTSNQPQHFGDGTRLSIL.

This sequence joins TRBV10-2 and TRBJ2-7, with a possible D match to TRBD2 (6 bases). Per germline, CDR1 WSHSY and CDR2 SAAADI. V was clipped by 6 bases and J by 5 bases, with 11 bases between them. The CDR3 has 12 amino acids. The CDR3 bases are TGCGCCAGCAGGGAGGGGTCCAACGAGCAGTACTTC. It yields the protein CASREGSNEQYF.

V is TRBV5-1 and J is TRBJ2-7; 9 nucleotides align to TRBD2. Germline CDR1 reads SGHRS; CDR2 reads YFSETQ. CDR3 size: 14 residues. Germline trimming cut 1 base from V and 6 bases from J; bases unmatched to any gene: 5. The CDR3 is CASSLSIAGAEQYF. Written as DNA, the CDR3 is TGCGCCAGCAGCTTGAGTATAGCGGGGGCCGAGCAGTACTTC.

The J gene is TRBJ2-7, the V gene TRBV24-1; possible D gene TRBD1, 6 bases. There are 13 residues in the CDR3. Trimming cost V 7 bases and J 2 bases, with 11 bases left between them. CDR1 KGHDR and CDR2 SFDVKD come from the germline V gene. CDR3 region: CATSLQGAYEQYF. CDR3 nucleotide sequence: TGTGCCACCAGCCTACAGGGAGCCTACGAGCAGTACTTC.

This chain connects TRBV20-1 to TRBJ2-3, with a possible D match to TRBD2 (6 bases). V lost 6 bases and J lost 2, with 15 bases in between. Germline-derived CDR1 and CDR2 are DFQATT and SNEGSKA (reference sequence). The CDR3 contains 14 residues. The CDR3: CSAPGGGHTDTQYF. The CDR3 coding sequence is TGCAGTGCCCCCGGGGGTGGGCACACAGATACGCAGTATTTT.

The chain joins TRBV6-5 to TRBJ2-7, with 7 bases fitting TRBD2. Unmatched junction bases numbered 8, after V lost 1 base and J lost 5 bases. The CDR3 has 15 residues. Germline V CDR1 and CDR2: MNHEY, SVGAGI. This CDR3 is CASSYLGGSSDEQYF. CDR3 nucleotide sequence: TGTGCCAGCAGTTACTTGGGGGGGTCTTCTGACGAGCAGTACTTC.